These T cell receptor beta chains were read from a single sample in a study of blood T cell repertoires in COVID-19. TCRdb keeps only in-frame clones here, not all; method: immunoSEQ multiplex PCR. The sample shows tens of thousands of clones, roughly nine tenths of them seen only once. Sequenced: peripheral blood. The receptors shown here come from a human donor in a cohort sampled during active COVID-19. The CDR3 runs from the conserved cysteine through the conserved F or W. The D gene is left open where the match is weak. A clone size is listed for some rows: how often the clone was seen (once, few, many), or a class if it is expanded.

size	V	J	D	CDR3	DNA
NA	TRBV4-2	TRBJ2-1	NA	CASSPPSLAHEQFF	TGTGCCAGCAGCCCCCCGAGTCTAGCGCATGAGCAGTTCTTC
NA	TRBV11-3	TRBJ2-2	NA	CASRRLGGELFF	TGTGCCAGCAGGCGACTCGGCGGGGAGCTGTTTTTT
NA	TRBV28	TRBJ1-5	NA	CASSLIGRGSNQPQHF	TGTGCCAGCAGTTTAATTGGGAGGGGAAGCAATCAGCCCCAGCATTTT
NA	TRBV3-1/TRBV3-2	TRBJ2-1	NA	CASSYLFGAGDEQFF	TGTGCCAGCAGCTACCTTTTTGGGGCTGGGGATGAGCAGTTCTTC
NA	TRBV3-1/TRBV3-2	TRBJ2-3	NA	CASSQDLIADTQYF	TGTGCCAGCAGCCAAGACCTTATCGCAGATACGCAGTATTTT
NA	TRBV5-8	TRBJ2-3	TRBD1	CASSLILGNFRQGRLDTQYF	TGTGCCAGCAGCTTGATTCTTGGGAATTTTCGACAGGGCCGACTAGATACGCAGTATTTT
NA	TRBV27	TRBJ1-1	NA	CASSLGPNTEAFF	TGTGCCAGCAGTTTGGGGCCAAACACTGAAGCTTTCTTT
NA	TRBV5-5	TRBJ2-3	NA	CASSPGVDTDTQYF	TGTGCCAGCAGCCCCGGGGTTGACACAGATACGCAGTATTTT
NA	TRBV4-2	TRBJ1-2	NA	CASSHRDSVANYGYTF	TGTGCCAGCAGCCACCGAGACAGTGTAGCTAACTATGGCTACACCTTC
few	TRBV27	TRBJ1-5	NA	CASSLLGGNQPQHF	TGTGCCAGCAGTTTACTAGGCGGCAATCAGCCCCAGCATTTT
NA	TRBV6-5	TRBJ1-1	TRBD1	CASRGTGNTEAFF	TGTGCCAGCAGGGGGACAGGGAACACTGAAGCTTTCTTT
once	TRBV7-9	TRBJ1-4	NA	CASSLIGSTNEKLFF	TGTGCCAGCAGCTTAATCGGGTCCACTAATGAAAAACTGTTTTTT
NA	TRBV9	TRBJ2-3	TRBD1	CASSVKDRVPDTQYF	TGTGCCAGCAGCGTAAAGGACAGGGTCCCAGATACGCAGTATTTT
NA	TRBV6-5	TRBJ2-2	TRBD1	CASDLGERGPGELFF	TGTGCCAGCGATTTAGGGGAGAGGGGGCCCGGGGAGCTGTTTTTT
NA	TRBV5-8	TRBJ2-1	NA	CASSLVASTEQFF	TGTGCCAGCAGCTTGGTGGCGTCGACAGAGCAGTTCTTC
NA	TRBV5-8	TRBJ1-1	TRBD1	CASSLRTGISEAFF	TGTGCCAGCAGCTTAAGGACAGGGATCTCCGAAGCTTTCTTT
NA	TRBV5-6	TRBJ1-2	TRBD1	CASRLPGTGNYGYTF	TGTGCCAGCAGACTTCCCGGGACAGGAAACTATGGCTACACCTTC
NA	TRBV19	TRBJ1-1	TRBD1	CASIKETGRHAFF	TGTGCCAGTATAAAGGAGACAGGGAGGCATGCTTTCTTT
once	TRBV19	TRBJ2-3	TRBD2	CARPMRLAGDTQYF	TGTGCCAGACCCATGAGACTAGCGGGAGATACGCAGTATTTT
NA	TRBV5-6	TRBJ2-1	TRBD2	CASSHETSGVVREQFF	TGTGCCAGCAGCCATGAGACTAGCGGGGTGGTACGTGAGCAGTTCTTC
NA	TRBV27	TRBJ1-1	TRBD1	CAGSYRTGTEAFF	TGTGCCGGGTCGTACCGGACAGGCACTGAAGCTTTCTTT
few	TRBV5-4	TRBJ1-1	NA	CASSNVGRLGGNTEAFF	TGTGCCAGCAGCAACGTCGGAAGGCTGGGAGGGAACACTGAAGCTTTCTTT
NA	TRBV2	TRBJ1-3	TRBD1	CASSARLRDRGRNTIYF	TGTGCCAGCAGTGCGCGTTTGAGGGACAGGGGTAGAAACACCATATATTTT
NA	TRBV18	TRBJ1-1	TRBD1	CASSPGDRVTEAFF	TGTGCCAGCTCACCTGGGGACAGGGTCACTGAAGCTTTCTTT
once	TRBV20-1	TRBJ1-3	NA	CSAAFSSTIYF	TGCAGTGCCGCCTTTTCGAGCACCATATATTTT
once	TRBV19	TRBJ1-5	TRBD1	CASRRTGVSNQPQHF	TGTGCCAGTAGGAGGACAGGGGTAAGCAATCAGCCCCAGCATTTT
NA	TRBV11-3	TRBJ2-3	NA	CASSVSSTDTQYF	TGTGCCAGCAGCGTGTCTAGTACAGATACGCAGTATTTT
NA	TRBV7-6	TRBJ2-5	TRBD1	CASSPGTGQETQYF	TGTGCCAGCAGCCCAGGGACAGGTCAAGAGACCCAGTACTTC
once	TRBV28	TRBJ2-7	NA	CASSFGTLGYEQYF	TGTGCCAGCAGTTTCGGGACTCTCGGCTACGAGCAGTACTTC
NA	TRBV2	TRBJ1-6	NA	CASSEGPSVTYNSPLHF	TGTGCCAGCAGTGAAGGGCCCAGTGTAACCTATAATTCACCCCTCCACTTT
few	TRBV18	TRBJ2-4	NA	CASSPEGVKNIQYF	TGTGCCAGCTCACCCGAGGGGGTCAAAAACATTCAGTACTTC
NA	TRBV7-2	TRBJ1-6	NA	CASSSGGWTLDRVPLHF	TGTGCCAGCAGCTCCGGGGGTTGGACATTGGACCGAGTGCCCCTCCACTTT
NA	TRBV4-2	TRBJ1-5	NA	CASSQATSTDNQPQHF	TGTGCCAGCAGCCAGGCCACTAGTACAGACAATCAGCCCCAGCATTTT
NA	TRBV28	TRBJ2-2	TRBD2	CASSLVAGSNTGELFF	TGTGCCAGCAGTCTAGTAGCGGGGTCCAACACCGGGGAGCTGTTTTTT
NA	TRBV20-1	TRBJ2-1	NA	CSVPISVEQFF	TGCAGTGTCCCCATTAGCGTAGAGCAGTTCTTC
NA	TRBV5-1	TRBJ1-1	TRBD1	CASSFGTALNTEAFF	TGCGCCAGCAGCTTTGGGACAGCCTTGAACACTGAAGCTTTCTTT
NA	TRBV11-2	TRBJ2-1	TRBD2	CASSLVGGYNEQFF	TGTGCCAGCAGCTTAGTGGGAGGGTACAATGAGCAGTTCTTC
NA	TRBV25-1	TRBJ1-1	NA	CASSDFAGLAFF	TGTGCCAGCAGTGACTTTGCCGGTCTAGCTTTCTTT
NA	TRBV19	TRBJ2-5	NA	CASSNRVEETQYF	TGTGCCAGTAGCAACAGGGTGGAAGAGACCCAGTACTTC
NA	TRBV4-1	TRBJ1-1	NA	CASSSQGRRSTEAFF	TGCGCCAGCAGCTCACAAGGGAGGAGGAGCACTGAAGCTTTCTTT
NA	TRBV18	TRBJ2-3	NA	CASSPSAENTQYF	TGTGCCAGCTCACCAAGTGCGGAGAACACGCAGTATTTT
NA	TRBV29-1	TRBJ1-1	NA	CSVGQLLTYEAFF	TGCAGCGTAGGACAGCTACTTACCTATGAAGCTTTCTTT
NA	TRBV13	TRBJ1-3	NA	CASFISGNTIYF	TGTGCCAGCTTCATCTCTGGAAACACCATATATTTT
NA	TRBV9	TRBJ2-3	TRBD2	CASSPIAGGRVDTQYF	TGTGCCAGCAGCCCGATAGCGGGGGGGCGGGTAGATACGCAGTATTTT
NA	TRBV9	TRBJ2-3	NA	CASSVGTEPNTQYF	TGTGCCAGCAGCGTAGGGACAGAACCCAATACGCAGTATTTT
NA	TRBV12-3/TRBV12-4	TRBJ1-1	NA	CASSLGGMEAFF	TGTGCCAGCAGTTTAGGGGGCATGGAGGCTTTCTTT
NA	TRBV9	TRBJ2-1	NA	CASSVSTGEYNEQFF	TGTGCCAGCAGCGTCTCGACGGGGGAGTACAATGAGCAGTTCTTC
NA	TRBV6-4	TRBJ1-1	TRBD1	CASRGQVNTEAFF	TGTGCCAGCAGAGGACAGGTCAACACTGAAGCTTTCTTT
NA	TRBV30	TRBJ1-2	NA	CAWSVLAGNYGYTF	TGTGCCTGGAGTGTTCTGGCAGGCAACTATGGCTACACCTTC
NA	TRBV9	TRBJ2-6	NA	CASSSLGANVLTF	TGTGCCAGCAGTAGTCTTGGGGCCAACGTCCTGACTTTC
NA	TRBV5-6	TRBJ2-5	NA	CASSLVRKETQYF	TGTGCCAGCAGCTTGGTCAGGAAAGAGACCCAGTACTTC
once	TRBV9	TRBJ2-7	TRBD1	CASSEGQGLYEQYF	TGTGCCAGCAGCGAAGGACAGGGCTTATACGAGCAGTACTTC
few	TRBV6-5	TRBJ1-6	NA	CASSYSNGRDSPLHF	TGTGCCAGCAGTTACTCGAATGGCAGGGATTCACCCCTCCACTTT